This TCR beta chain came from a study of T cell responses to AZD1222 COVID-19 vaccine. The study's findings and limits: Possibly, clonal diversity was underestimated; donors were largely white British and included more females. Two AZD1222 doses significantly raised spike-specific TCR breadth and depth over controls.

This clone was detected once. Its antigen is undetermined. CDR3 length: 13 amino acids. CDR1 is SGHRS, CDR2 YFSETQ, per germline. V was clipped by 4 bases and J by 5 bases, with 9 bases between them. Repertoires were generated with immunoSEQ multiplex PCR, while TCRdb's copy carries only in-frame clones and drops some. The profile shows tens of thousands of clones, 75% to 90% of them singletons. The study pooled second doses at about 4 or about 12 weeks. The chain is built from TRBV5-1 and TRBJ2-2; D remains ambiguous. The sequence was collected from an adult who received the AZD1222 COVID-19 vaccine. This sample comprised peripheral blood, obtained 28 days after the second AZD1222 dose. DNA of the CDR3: TGCGCCAGCAGCCCGAGTGTTACCGGGGAGCTGTTTTTT. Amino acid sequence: CASSPSVTGELFF.